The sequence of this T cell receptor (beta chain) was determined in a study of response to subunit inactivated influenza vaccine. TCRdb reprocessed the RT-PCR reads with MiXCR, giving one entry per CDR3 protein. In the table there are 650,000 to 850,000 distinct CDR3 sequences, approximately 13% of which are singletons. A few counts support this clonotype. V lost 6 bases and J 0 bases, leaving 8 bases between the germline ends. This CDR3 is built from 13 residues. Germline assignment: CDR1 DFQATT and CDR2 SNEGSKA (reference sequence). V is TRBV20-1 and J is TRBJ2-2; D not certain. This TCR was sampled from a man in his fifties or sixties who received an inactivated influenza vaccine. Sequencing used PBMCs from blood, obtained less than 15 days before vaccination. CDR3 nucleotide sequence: TGCAGTGCGAACAGACCGAACACCGGGGAGCTGTTTTTT. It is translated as CSANRPNTGELFF.